This T cell receptor beta chain is from a study of post-analysis software for immune sequencing data. Across the whole study: Relapsing-remitting, secondary progressive and progressive-relapsing multiple sclerosis were all included among the disease courses.

Worth noting for this clonotype: Its antigen is not identified.

The TCR beta cDNA libraries carried unique molecular identifiers. Roughly 500,000 cDNA molecules came from around 1 to 9.1 million T cells. TCRdb fed the PCR reads into MiXCR, producing one record per CDR3 protein. Of 820,000 or so distinct CDR3 sequences in the sample, roughly 58% were seen once. Study-wide results and caveats: Five TRBV segments appeared more often in patients than in controls, and TRBV5-6, TRBV5-1 and TRBV20-1 were among these. Normalized Chao1 diversity was significantly reduced in patients versus controls.

There are 14 residues in the CDR3. Germline V gives CDR1 SGHRS, CDR2 YFSETQ. V lost 0 bases to trimming and J lost 4 bases, with 10 bases between them. This chain connects TRBV5-1 to TRBJ1-2, with a tentative D call TRBD1 (5 bases). This receptor was identified in a girl between 10 and 17 years old with multiple sclerosis. Source material: blood. As DNA, the CDR3 is TGCGCCAGCAGCTTGGGGGAACAGGCCTATGGCTACACCTTC. It yields the protein CASSLGEQAYGYTF.